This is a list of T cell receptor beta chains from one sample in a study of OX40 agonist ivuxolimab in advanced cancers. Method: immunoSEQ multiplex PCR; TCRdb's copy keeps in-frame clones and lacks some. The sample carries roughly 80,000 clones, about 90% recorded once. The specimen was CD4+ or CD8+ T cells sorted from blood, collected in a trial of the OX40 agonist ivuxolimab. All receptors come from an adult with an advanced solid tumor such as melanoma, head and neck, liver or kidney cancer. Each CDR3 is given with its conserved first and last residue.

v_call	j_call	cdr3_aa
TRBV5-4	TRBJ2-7	CASSSFLDRHREQYF
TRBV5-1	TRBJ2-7	CASSLVGQAPYEQYF
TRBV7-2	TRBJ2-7	CASSLGGGRSMEYEQYF
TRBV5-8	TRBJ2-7	CASSLSPFTGSYEQYF
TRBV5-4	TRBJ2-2	CASSAGQVLGTGELFF
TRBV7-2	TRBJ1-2	CASSLRAGFNYGYTF
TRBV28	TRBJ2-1	CASSPYGTSNEQFF
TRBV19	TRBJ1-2	CASSTTGAGEYYGYTF
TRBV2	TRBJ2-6	CASSRVGTGGSGANVLTF
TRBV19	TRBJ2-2	CASSIVDQGAGELFF
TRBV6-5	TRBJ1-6	CASSYLAADPNSPLHF
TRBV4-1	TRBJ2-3	CASSPTGTSGAIDTQYF
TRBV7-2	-	CASSLVQGARYEQYF
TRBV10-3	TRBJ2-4	CAISEGGLAKNIQYF
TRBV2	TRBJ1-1	CASSSRVRAFF
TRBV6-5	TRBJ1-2	CASRDSNYGYTF
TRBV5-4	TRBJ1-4	CASSLTGQGGGKLFF
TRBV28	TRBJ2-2	CAGGGRTGELFF
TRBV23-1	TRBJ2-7	CASSLSGGDRKTTSYEQYF
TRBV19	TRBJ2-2	CASMKLAGAGELFF
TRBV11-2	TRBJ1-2	CASSGPGWSYTF
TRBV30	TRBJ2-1	CAWLPSGFILYNEQFF
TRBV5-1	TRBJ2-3	CASSLGGATDTQYF
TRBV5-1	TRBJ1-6	CASSLASTNSPLHF
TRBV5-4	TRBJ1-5	CASSQSPQGNQPQHF
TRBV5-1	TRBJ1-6	CASSLEGGYSPLHF
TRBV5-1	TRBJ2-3	CASSPRESTDTQYF
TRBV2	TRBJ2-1	CASRTPRQWFPYNEQFF
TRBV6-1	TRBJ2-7	CASSESGRAYEQYF
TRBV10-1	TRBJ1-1	CASSESRGLNTEAFF
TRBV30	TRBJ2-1	CAWSRSGGLAYNEQFF
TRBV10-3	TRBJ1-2	CAISESGYSGYTF
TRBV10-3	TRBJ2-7	CAISAGSGTAYEQYF
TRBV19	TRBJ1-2	CASRNGGYGYTF
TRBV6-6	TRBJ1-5	CASSSGSRNQPQHF
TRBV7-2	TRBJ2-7	CASSLSPLQTAHEQYF
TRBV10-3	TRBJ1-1	CAISDGLPGGVNTEAFF
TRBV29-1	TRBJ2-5	CSVPREAIETQYF
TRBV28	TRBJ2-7	CASLPRRRSDEQYF
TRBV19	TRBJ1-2	CASIGQGQRSGGYTF
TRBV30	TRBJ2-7	CACLQGAYEQYF
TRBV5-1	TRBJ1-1	CASSLSRETEAFF
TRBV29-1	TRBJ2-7	CSVEAGGRDEQYF
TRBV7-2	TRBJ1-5	CASSLLEGEQPQHF
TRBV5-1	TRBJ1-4	CASSAGGSTNEKLFF
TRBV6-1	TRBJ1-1	CASSRTFMNTEAFF
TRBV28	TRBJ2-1	CASSLVGVYNEQFF
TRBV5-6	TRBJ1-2	CASSLPGGAGYTF
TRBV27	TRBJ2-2	CASRRWGRDLANTGELFF
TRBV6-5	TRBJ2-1	CASSYSGGVSNEQFF
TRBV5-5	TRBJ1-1	CASSLEWTEAFF
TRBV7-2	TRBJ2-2	CASSLFASGAITGELFF
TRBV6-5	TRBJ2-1	CASRGGSSYNEQFF
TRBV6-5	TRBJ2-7	CASRPPGLAYEQYF
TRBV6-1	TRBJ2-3	CASGGHDTQYF
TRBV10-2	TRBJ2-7	CASSEPKRYEQYF
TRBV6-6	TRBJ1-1	CASSEGQGRGTEAFF
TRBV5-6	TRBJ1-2	CASTPQGTGKRGYTF